This passage covers 20 T cell receptor beta chains from one sample sequenced in a study of CD8+CD57+ T cells in acquired aplastic anemia. CDR3 and TCR beta VDJ profiling relied on a genomic DNA template. In TCRdb, the reads were re-called with MiXCR into one record per CDR3 protein. In the table there are about 190,000 distinct CDR3 sequences, 50% to 55% of which are singletons. The sequencing input was sorted CD4+, CD8+, or CD8+CD57+ T cells (not recorded which) from PBMCs. The receptors were gathered from a human donor in good health, serving as a control.

J is TRBJ2-5 and V is TRBV20-1, with D tentatively TRBD1 (5 bases). Germline V gene lookup returns CDR1 DFQATT and CDR2 SNEGSKA (reference sequence). Trimming pared 7 bases from V and 9 bases from J, leaving 21 bases between. This CDR3 contains 13 residues. The DNA for the CDR3 is TGCAGTGGGAAAGGGGATAGCAATCAGCCCCAGTACTTC. It encodes CSGKGDSNQPQYF.

This clonotype occurred a few times. The V gene is TRBV6-2 or TRBV6-3, the J gene TRBJ2-1, with 14 bases matching TRBD2. The CDR3 length is 16 residues. V shed 4 bases and J 7 bases; nucleotides not matched to a gene: 6. Germline lookup yields CDR1 MNHEY and CDR2 SVGEGT. Here the CDR3 reads CASSLLRLAGGNEQFF. The CDR3 DNA is TGTGCCAGCAGTTTACTCCGACTAGCGGGGGGGAATGAGCAGTTCTTC.

This clonotype was seen many times. J is TRBJ2-3 and V is TRBV7-6, with TRBD2 matching over 9 bases. V shed 6 bases and J 1 base; nucleotides not matched to a gene: 11. Germline assignment: CDR1 SGHVS and CDR2 FNYEAQ. The CDR3 spans 17 residues. This CDR3 reads CASSPNGLAGGTDTQYF. The CDR3 coding sequence is TGTGCCAGCAGTCCAAACGGATTAGCGGGGGGCACAGATACGCAGTATTTT.

The CDR3 nucleotides are TGTGCCACCTTCAGCGGGGAGCAGGATACGCAGTATTTT. This encodes CATFSGEQDTQYF. The rearrangement links TRBV10-3 to TRBJ2-3; 7 bases are shared with TRBD2. There are 13 residues in the CDR3. The junction had 10 bases not matched to a gene; V was cut back by 10 bases and J by 6 bases. From germline, CDR1 is ENHRY and CDR2 SYGVKD.

J is TRBJ1-3 and V is TRBV10-3; D ambiguous. The V end lost 5 bases, the J end lost 1 base, and 9 bases lay between the germline ends. Germline V CDR1 and CDR2: ENHRY, SYGVKD. The CDR3 covers 14 residues. The CDR3 DNA sequence: TGTGCCATCAGTCTGTTGGGATCTGGAAACACCATATATTTT. It is translated as CAISLLGSGNTIYF.

V and J are TRBV20-1 and TRBJ2-3, with D unresolved. Germline V gene data show CDR1 as DFQATT and CDR2 as SNEGSKA (reference sequence). The CDR3 loop spans 14 amino acids. V was pared by 6 bases and J by 9 bases, with 22 bases between. CDR3 nucleotide sequence: TGCAGTGCAATACGCTCCTACACCCTCCCGACGCAGTATTTT. It encodes CSAIRSYTLPTQYF.

This clonotype showed up just once. The V call is TRBV15, the J call TRBJ1-1; D unresolved. This CDR3 contains 16 residues. V was cut by 3 bases and J by 4 bases, with 18 bases left in between. CDR1 and CDR2 (germline): LNHNV, YYDKDF (reference sequence). The chain's CDR3 is CATSRKGREVGTEAFF. The CDR3 DNA follows: TGTGCCACCAGCAGGAAAGGAAGGGAGGTTGGCACTGAAGCTTTCTTT.

This clonotype was observed at least ten times. A much larger clone lies one base from this, so it may be a read error. The chain recombines TRBV24-1 with TRBJ2-6; a weak D match, TRBD2 (6 bases). Between the trimmed V and J ends, which lost 6 bases and 6 bases, there was a span of 8 bases. CDR3 length equals 13 residues. The germline gives CDR1 KGHDR, CDR2 SFDVKD. Here the CDR3 reads CATSTGEANVLTF. The CDR3, as DNA: TGTGCCACCAGTACGGGGGAGGCCAACGTCCTGACTTTC.

In the case of this clonotype: One end of the junction is discordant with germline, which a read error may explain. V is TRBV7-7 and J is TRBJ2-1; 12 bases map to TRBD2. There are 14 residues in the CDR3. Germline lookup yields CDR1 SSHAT and CDR2 FNYEAQ (reference sequence). CDR3 nucleotides: TGTGCTAGCAGCCTAGCGGGGGGGCCCAATGAGCAGTTCTTC. Translation gives CASSLAGGPNEQFF. Based on the CDR3 plus reference TRBV7-7 and TRBJ2-1, the full variable domain is GAGVSQSPRYKVTKRGQDVTLRCDPISSHATLYWYQQALGQGPEFLTYFNYEAQPDKSGLPSDRFSAERPEGSISTLTIQRTEQRDSAMYRCASSLAGGPNEQFFGPGTRLTVL.

The rearrangement joins TRBV5-5 to TRBJ1-6, with 8 bases aligning to TRBD1. The CDR3 is made up of 17 amino acids. The V segment lost 5 bases and the J segment 8 bases; nucleotides outside the gene matches: 15. CDR1 is SGHKS, CDR2 YYEKEE, per germline (reference sequence). CDR3 DNA: TGTGCCAGCAGTTACACCGGACAGGGTAGGGGACATTCACCCCTCCACTTT. As protein: CASSYTGQGRGHSPLHF. Supplemented by reference TRBV5-5 and TRBJ1-6, the full variable domain reads DAGVTQSPTHLIKTRGQQVTLRCSPISGHKSVSWYQQVLGQGPQFIFQYYEKEERGRGNFPDRFSARQFPNYSSELNVNALLLGDSALYLCASSYTGQGRGHSPLHFGNGTRLTVT.

This chain connects TRBV18 to TRBJ2-7, with 7 bases matching TRBD1. Trimming took 0 bases from V and 0 from J; bases not matched to a gene: 8. CDR1 KGHSH and CDR2 LQKENI come from the germline V gene. The CDR3 has 17 amino acids. The CDR3: CASSPPHGTANSYEQYF. The CDR3 DNA follows: TGTGCCAGCTCACCACCCCATGGGACAGCCAACTCCTACGAGCAGTACTTC. Complete variable domain (other parts from reference TRBV18 and TRBJ2-7): NAGVMQNPRHLVRRRGQEARLRCSPMKGHSHVYWYRQLPEEGLKFMVYLQKENIIDESGMPKERFSAEFPKEGPSILRIQQVVRGDSAAYFCASSPPHGTANSYEQYFGPGTRLTVT.

This clonotype has just one count. In this CDR3 the conserved last residue, phenylalanine or tryptophan, is missing, so a read error is likely. The DNA is left out, because the CDR3 cannot be placed on it with certainty; the CDR3 is given as TCRdb lists it. J is TRBJ1-1 and V is TRBV5-1. Germline-derived CDR1 and CDR2 are SGHRS and YFSETQ. The CDR3 numbers 14 amino acids, ends counted. This CDR3 reads CASSLHSLNTEASL.

On this clonotype: The germline gene is not matched at one end of the junction; a read error may be the cause. The V gene is TRBV29-1, the J gene TRBJ2-1; D is undetermined. Germline V CDR1 and CDR2: SQVTM, ANQGSEA. The CDR3 loop spans 12 amino acids. CDR3 nucleotide sequence: TGCGGCGTTTTAGGGCCCACTCCGGAGCAGTTCTTC. It translates to CGVLGPTPEQFF.

The chain is built from TRBV15 and TRBJ1-5; 8 nucleotides align to TRBD1. The junction had 7 bases not matched to a gene; V was cut back by 6 bases and J by 0 bases. The CDR3 runs 16 residues. Germline CDR1 LNHNV, CDR2 YYDKDF (reference sequence). The CDR3 here is CATSSRGRGSNQPQHF. The CDR3 DNA is TGTGCCACCAGTAGCAGGGGGCGCGGTAGCAATCAGCCCCAGCATTTT.

Turning to this clonotype: A much more abundant neighbour one base away suggests this may be a read error. CDR3 residues: CASSLSIGREKLFF. The CDR3 nucleotides read TGTGCCAGCAGTTTATCGATAGGTCGGGAAAAACTGTTTTTT. V and J are TRBV6-1 and TRBJ1-4; no clear D. This CDR3 comprises 14 residues. V was cut by 5 bases and J by 8 bases, with 15 bases left in between. From germline, CDR1 is MNHNS and CDR2 SASEGT.

This clonotype appeared a few times. This chain links TRBV28 with TRBJ1-4; TRBD1 matches at 8 bases. The CDR3 covers 14 residues. The junction had 4 bases not matched to a gene; V was cut back by 5 bases and J by 5 bases. Per the germline V gene, CDR1 is MDHEN and CDR2 is SYDVKM. The CDR3 DNA reads as TGTGCCAGCAGTCTGGACAGGGCCAATGAAAAACTGTTTTTT. This encodes CASSLDRANEKLFF.

This rearrangement joins TRBV15 to TRBJ1-3; the match to TRBD1 covers 10 bases. The V gene's germline CDR1 is LNHNV and CDR2 YYDKDF (reference sequence). J lost 2 bases, V lost 1 base, and 5 bases had no gene match. The CDR3 is 17 amino acids. The CDR3: CATSRGTGGIAGNTIYF. In DNA form, the CDR3 reads TGTGCCACCAGCAGAGGGACAGGGGGAATTGCTGGAAACACCATATATTTT.

The chain links TRBV9 to TRBJ2-5, with a possible D match to TRBD2 (6 bases). The CDR3 has 15 residues. The germline V gene encodes CDR1 SGDLS and CDR2 YYNGEE. V lost 5 bases and J lost 2, with 16 bases in between. This CDR3 is CASSPNGTPQETQYF. For the CDR3, the DNA is TGTGCCAGCAGTCCAAATGGGACTCCGCAAGAGACCCAGTACTTC.

The rearrangement uses TRBV7-2 and TRBJ2-3; D uncertain. This CDR3 is 16 amino acids long. The germline V and J ends were trimmed by 1 base and 3 bases, with 14 bases remaining between them. Germline V gene sequence: CDR1 SGHTA, CDR2 FQGNSA. CDR3 coding DNA: TGTGCCAGCAGCTTAGTGCGGACCAGCAGTACAGATACGCAGTATTTT. This translates into CASSLVRTSSTDTQYF.

The chain employs TRBV24-1 and TRBJ2-7; tentative D call: TRBD1 (6 bases). Germline loops: CDR1 KGHDR, CDR2 SFDVKD. The V end was cut by 6 bases, the J end by 2 bases, with 10 bases between. This CDR3 contains 13 residues. CDR3 sequence reads: CATSKSGAYEQYF. The CDR3, as DNA: TGTGCCACCAGTAAGTCAGGGGCCTACGAGCAGTACTTC.